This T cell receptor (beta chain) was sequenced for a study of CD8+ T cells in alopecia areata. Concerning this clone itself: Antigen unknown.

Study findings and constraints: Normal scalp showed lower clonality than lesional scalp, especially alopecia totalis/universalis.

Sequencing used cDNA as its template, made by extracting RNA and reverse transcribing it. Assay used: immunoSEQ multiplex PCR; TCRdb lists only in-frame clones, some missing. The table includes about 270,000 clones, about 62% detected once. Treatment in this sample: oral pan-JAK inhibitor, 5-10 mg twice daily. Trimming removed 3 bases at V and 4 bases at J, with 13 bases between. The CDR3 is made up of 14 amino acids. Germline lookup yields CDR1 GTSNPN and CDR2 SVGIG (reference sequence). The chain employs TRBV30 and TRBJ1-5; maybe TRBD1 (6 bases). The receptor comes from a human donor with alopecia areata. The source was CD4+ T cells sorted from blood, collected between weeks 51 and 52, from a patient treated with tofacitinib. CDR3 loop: CAWSRGARNQPQHF. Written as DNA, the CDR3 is TGTGCCTGGAGCCGGGGGGCGCGTAATCAGCCCCAGCATTTT.